These T cell receptor beta chains were read from a single sample in a study of blood T cell repertoires in COVID-19. Clones were sequenced by immunoSEQ multiplex PCR, and TCRdb holds only the in-frame ones, with some missing. The table shows some 300,000 clones, with 88% occurring only once. The sequencing input was PBMCs or T cells enriched from blood (not recorded which). These receptors came from a woman between 25 and 40 years old who had recovered from COVID-19. Both conserved end residues are part of each CDR3. A D gene is named only where the DNA matches it firmly.

V	J	D	CDR3
TRBV2	TRBJ2-5	-	CASSDVVRGAGETQYF
TRBV12-3/TRBV12-4	TRBJ2-5	-	CASSEDILETQYF
TRBV5-6	TRBJ2-7	-	CASSLMLGRGAEQYF
TRBV27	TRBJ1-5	TRBD1	CASRSYGQGINQPQHF
TRBV28	TRBJ2-1	TRBD2	CASTTWGVREGSEQFF
TRBV6-5	TRBJ1-6	TRBD1	CASRPSRGPKSPLHF
TRBV5-4	TRBJ1-1	-	CASSSAETANTEAFF
TRBV11-3	TRBJ2-7	-	CASSQRWGHYEQYF
TRBV18	TRBJ1-3	-	CASSPAGGVNTIYF
TRBV5-1	TRBJ2-7	-	CASSLEYRVDEQYF
TRBV5-7	TRBJ1-5	-	CASSPGGRVADQPQHF
TRBV12-5	TRBJ2-2	TRBD2	CASAGTSGGARTGELFF
TRBV5-1	TRBJ2-3	-	CASSLRGMGTDTQYF
TRBV27	TRBJ1-5	-	CASSPRGGYNQPQHF
TRBV6-4	TRBJ1-5	TRBD1	CASRNEGQGRNQPQHF
TRBV28	TRBJ1-5	TRBD1	CASSSPGTGQMGQHF
TRBV12-3/TRBV12-4	TRBJ1-6	-	CASSFAGESPLHF
TRBV7-6	TRBJ2-3	TRBD2	CASSLRLAGGGITDTQYF
TRBV24-1	TRBJ1-1	-	CATSDYTDTEAFF
TRBV30	TRBJ1-2	-	CAWSQDYGYTF
TRBV5-1	TRBJ2-7	TRBD1	CASSWGQRTGAAYEQYF
TRBV18	TRBJ1-5	-	CASDGGNQPQHF
TRBV19	TRBJ2-1	-	CATRLGPPYNEQFF
TRBV6-4	TRBJ1-1	TRBD1	CASSVDRGRVAFF
TRBV27	TRBJ1-1	-	CASSLDRNTEAFF
TRBV7-9	TRBJ2-7	-	CASSVQPGTGAYEQYF
TRBV25-1	TRBJ2-4	TRBD1	CASRDRAAQAKNIQYF
TRBV11-2	TRBJ2-3	-	CASSLTRSTDTQYF
TRBV11-2	TRBJ1-2	TRBD1	CASSLDYRGRDGYTF
TRBV24-1	TRBJ1-5	-	CATSEIGHSQPQHF
TRBV9	TRBJ2-1	TRBD1	CASAGIRGPLVNEQFF
TRBV7-2	TRBJ2-2	-	CASSPGPTNTGELFF
TRBV5-8	TRBJ2-3	TRBD2	CASLPLAGTDTQYF
TRBV5-1	TRBJ2-1	TRBD2	CASRIVAGAPIHEQFF
TRBV28	TRBJ1-5	-	CASRRQYSNQPQHF
TRBV5-4	TRBJ2-7	TRBD1	CASSSRQGSYEQYF
TRBV27	TRBJ2-5	-	CASSLWRPSRGSETQYF